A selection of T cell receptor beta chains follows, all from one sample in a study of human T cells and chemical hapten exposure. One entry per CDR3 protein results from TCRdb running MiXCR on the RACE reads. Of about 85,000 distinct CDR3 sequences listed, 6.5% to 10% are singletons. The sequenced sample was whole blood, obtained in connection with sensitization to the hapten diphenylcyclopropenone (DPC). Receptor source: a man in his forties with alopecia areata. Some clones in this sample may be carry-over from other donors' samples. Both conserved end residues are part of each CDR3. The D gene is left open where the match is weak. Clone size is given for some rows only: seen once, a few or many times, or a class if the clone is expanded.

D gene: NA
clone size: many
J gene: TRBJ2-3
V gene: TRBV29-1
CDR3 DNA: TGCAGCGTCGCCAAAGGCTTCACAGATACGCAGTATTTT
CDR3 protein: CSVAKGFTDTQYF

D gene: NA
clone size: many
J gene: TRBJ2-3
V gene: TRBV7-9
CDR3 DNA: TGTGCCAGCAGCTTAGCCTCGACAGTCACAGATACGCAGTATTTT
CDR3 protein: CASSLASTVTDTQYF

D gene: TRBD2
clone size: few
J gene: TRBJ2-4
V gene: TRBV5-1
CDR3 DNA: TGCGCCAGCAGCCGGGAGGGAAACGAAAACATTCAGTACTTC
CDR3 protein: CASSREGNENIQYF

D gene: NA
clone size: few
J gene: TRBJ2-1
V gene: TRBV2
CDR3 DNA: TGTGCCAGCAGTGGGGGGGGCGGGAATCCCTTCGATGAGCAGTTCTTC
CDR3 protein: CASSGGGGNPFDEQFF

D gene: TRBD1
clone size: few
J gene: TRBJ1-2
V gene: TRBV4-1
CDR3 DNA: TGCGCCAGCAGCCAAAGACAGGGCGACTATGGCTACACCTTC
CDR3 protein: CASSQRQGDYGYTF

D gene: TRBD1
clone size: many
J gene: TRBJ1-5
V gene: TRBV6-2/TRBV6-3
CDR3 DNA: TGTGCCAGCAAGGACCCGGGACAGGGGAGTCAGCCCCAGCATTTT
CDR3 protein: CASKDPGQGSQPQHF

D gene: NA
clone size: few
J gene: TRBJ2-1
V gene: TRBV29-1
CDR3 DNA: TGCAGCGTTGAACGGGAGCTATACAATGAGCAGTTCTTC
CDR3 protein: CSVERELYNEQFF

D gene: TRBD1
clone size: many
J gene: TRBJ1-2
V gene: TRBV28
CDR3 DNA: TGTGCCAGCACCTTCACAGGGGGCGCGAATGGCTACACCTTC
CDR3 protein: CASTFTGGANGYTF

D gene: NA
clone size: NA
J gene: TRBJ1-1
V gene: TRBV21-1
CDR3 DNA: TGTGCCAGCAGCAAAGCAGGAGGTTTACAGGGGGCGGTGGCTGAAGCTTTCTTT
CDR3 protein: CASSKAGGLQGAVAEAFF

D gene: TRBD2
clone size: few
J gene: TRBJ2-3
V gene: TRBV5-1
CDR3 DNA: TGCGCCAGCAGCGTACGACTAGCGGCAAGCACAGATACGCAGTATTTT
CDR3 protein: CASSVRLAASTDTQYF

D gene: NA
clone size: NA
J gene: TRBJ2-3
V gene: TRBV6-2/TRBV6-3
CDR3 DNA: TGTGCCAGCAGTTACTATGGGACGCACCGGACCGATACGCAGTATTTT
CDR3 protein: CASSYYGTHRTDTQYF

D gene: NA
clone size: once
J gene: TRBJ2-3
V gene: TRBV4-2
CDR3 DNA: TGTGCCAGCCTGGGCCAGAGAACAGATACGCAGTATTTT
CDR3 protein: CASLGQRTDTQYF

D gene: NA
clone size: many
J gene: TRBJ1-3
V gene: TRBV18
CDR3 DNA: TGTGCCAGCTCACCGGGGAATCCGTACACCATATATTTT
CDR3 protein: CASSPGNPYTIYF

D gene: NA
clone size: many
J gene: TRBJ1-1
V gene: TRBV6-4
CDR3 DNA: TGTGCCAGCAGTCCCTCGACAGAAAACACTGAAGCTTTCTTT
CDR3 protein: CASSPSTENTEAFF

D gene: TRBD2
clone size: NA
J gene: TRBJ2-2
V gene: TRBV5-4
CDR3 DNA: TGTGCCAGCAGCCCACGGGAGGCCGGGGAGCTGTTTTTT
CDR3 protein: CASSPREAGELFF

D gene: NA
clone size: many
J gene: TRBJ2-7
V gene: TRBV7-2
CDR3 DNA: TGTGCCAGCAGCTTAGAGCCTATCGGGAACGAGCAGTACTTC
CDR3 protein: CASSLEPIGNEQYF

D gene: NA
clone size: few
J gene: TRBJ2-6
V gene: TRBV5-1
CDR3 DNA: TGCGCCAGCAGCTTGGTCTCAGGGGCTGGGGCCAACGTCCTGACTTTC
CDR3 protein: CASSLVSGAGANVLTF

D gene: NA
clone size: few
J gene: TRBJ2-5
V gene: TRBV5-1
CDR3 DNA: TGCGCCAGCAGCTACGGGGTCCCCGAGACCCAGTACTTC
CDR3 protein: CASSYGVPETQYF

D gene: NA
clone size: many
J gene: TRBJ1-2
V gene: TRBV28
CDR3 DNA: TGTGCCAGCAGCTCTGGGACACCAAGGAATTACTATGGCTACACCTTC
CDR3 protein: CASSSGTPRNYYGYTF

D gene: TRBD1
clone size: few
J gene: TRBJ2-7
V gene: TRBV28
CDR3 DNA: TGTGCCAGCACCCCTGGGACAGGACCCTACGAGCAGTACTTC
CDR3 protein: CASTPGTGPYEQYF

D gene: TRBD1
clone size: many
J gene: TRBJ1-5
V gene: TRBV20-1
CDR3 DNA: TGCAGTGCTGCGGACAGGGGGCATCGCAATCAGCCCCAGCATTTT
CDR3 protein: CSAADRGHRNQPQHF

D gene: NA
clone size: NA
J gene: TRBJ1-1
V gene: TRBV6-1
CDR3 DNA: TGTGCCAGCAGTGAATACGTTCCCCCGTCCCACGGATCTTTCTTT
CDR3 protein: CASSEYVPPSHGSFF

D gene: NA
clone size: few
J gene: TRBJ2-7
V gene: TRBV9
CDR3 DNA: TGTGCCAGCAGCGTAGGCGTAGGAATCTACGAGCAGTACTTC
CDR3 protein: CASSVGVGIYEQYF

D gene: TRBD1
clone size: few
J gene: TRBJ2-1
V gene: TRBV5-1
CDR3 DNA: TGCGCCAGCAGCGGGGGGACAGGGGATTCCTACAATGAGCAGTTCTTC
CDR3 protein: CASSGGTGDSYNEQFF

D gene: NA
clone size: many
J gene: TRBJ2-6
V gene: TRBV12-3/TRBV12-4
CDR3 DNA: TGTGCCAGCAGTTGGGGGCTCGGGGCCAACGTCCTGACTTTC
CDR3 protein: CASSWGLGANVLTF

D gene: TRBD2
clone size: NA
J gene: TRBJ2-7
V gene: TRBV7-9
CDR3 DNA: TGTGCCAGCAGCCCGGCGCCGGGAGGCTACGAGCAGTACTTC
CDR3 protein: CASSPAPGGYEQYF

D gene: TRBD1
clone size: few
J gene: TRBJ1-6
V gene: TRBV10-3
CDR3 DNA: TGTGCCATCAGCGGAACCCCGGGGACAGGGGGTTTAAATTCACCCCTCCACTTT
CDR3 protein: CAISGTPGTGGLNSPLHF

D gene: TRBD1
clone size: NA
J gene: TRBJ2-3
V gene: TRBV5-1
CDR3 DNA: TGCGCCAGCAGCTTTTCCCAGGGGGCAACAGATACGCAGTATTTT
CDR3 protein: CASSFSQGATDTQYF

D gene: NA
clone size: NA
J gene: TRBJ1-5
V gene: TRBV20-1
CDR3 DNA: TGCAGTGCTAGGGACATTTTCGGCAATCAGCCCCAGCATTTT
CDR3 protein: CSARDIFGNQPQHF

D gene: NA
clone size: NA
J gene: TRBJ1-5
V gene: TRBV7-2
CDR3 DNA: TGTGCCAGCAGCTTAGACGGAACACAGCCCCAGCATTTT
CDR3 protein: CASSLDGTQPQHF

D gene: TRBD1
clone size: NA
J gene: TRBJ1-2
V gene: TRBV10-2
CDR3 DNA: TGCGCCAGCAGAAAGACAGGGTGGGAGCATGGCTACACCTTC
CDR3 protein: CASRKTGWEHGYTF

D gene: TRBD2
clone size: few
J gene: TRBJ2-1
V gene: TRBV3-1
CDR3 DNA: TGTGCCAGCAGCCAAGGAACGGGGGGGGCGTACAATGAGCAGTTCTTC
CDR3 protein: CASSQGTGGAYNEQFF

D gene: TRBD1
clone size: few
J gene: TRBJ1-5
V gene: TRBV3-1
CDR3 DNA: TGTGCCAGCAGCCCGAGGACAGGGCACCAGCCCCAGCATTTT
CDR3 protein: CASSPRTGHQPQHF

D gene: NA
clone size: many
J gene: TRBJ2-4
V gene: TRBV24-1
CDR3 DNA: TGTGCCACCAGTGATGAAGGTCGGGGAAACATTCAGTACTTC
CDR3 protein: CATSDEGRGNIQYF

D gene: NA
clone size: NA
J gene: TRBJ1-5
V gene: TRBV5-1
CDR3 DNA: TGCGCCAGCAGCTTGATGGCAGCAGATAGCAATGAGCCCCAGCATTTT
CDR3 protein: CASSLMAADSNEPQHF

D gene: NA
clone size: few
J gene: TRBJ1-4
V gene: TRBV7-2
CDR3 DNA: TGTGCCAGCAGACGAGAAATCGAGAGGGCAACTAATGAAAAACTGTTTTTT
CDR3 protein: CASRREIERATNEKLFF

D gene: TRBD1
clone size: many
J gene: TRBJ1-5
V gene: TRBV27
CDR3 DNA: TGTGCCAGCAGTTTAGAATACAGGGGACGGGGTCAGCCCCAGCATTTT
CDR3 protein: CASSLEYRGRGQPQHF

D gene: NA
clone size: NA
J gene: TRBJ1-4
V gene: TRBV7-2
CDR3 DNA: TGTGCCAGCAGCAACAGACGGGGGGCTGGAGAAAAACTGTTTTTT
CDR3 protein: CASSNRRGAGEKLFF

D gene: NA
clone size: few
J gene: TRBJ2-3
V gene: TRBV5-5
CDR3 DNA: TGTGCCAGCAGTAGGGAAGTGGTTGCAGCGACAGATACGCAGTATTTT
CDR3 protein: CASSREVVAATDTQYF

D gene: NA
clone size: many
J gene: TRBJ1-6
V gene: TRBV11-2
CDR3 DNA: TGTGCCAGCAGCTTCTCCACTAATTCACCCCTCCACTTT
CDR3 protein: CASSFSTNSPLHF

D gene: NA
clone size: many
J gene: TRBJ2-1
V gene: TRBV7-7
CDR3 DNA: TGTGCTAGCAGCTTAGTAAGGGGAGCTGAAAATGAGCAGTTCTTC
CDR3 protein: CASSLVRGAENEQFF

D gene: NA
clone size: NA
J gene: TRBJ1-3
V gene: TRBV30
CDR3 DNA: TGTGCCTGGAGTGTACTCGGAAACACCATATATTTT
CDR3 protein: CAWSVLGNTIYF

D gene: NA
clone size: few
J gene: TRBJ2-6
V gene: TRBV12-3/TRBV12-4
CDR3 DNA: TGTGCCAGCAGTTTACGCGGGGCCAACGTCCTGACTTTC
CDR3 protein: CASSLRGANVLTF

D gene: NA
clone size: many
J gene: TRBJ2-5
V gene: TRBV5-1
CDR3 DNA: TGCGCCAGCAGCTTGGTCGGGAGCGGAGAGACCCAGTACTTC
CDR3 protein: CASSLVGSGETQYF

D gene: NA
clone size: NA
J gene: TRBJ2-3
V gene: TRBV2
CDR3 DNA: TGTGCCAGCAGTGAACCGGGTTTTGATACGCAGTATTTT
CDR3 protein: CASSEPGFDTQYF

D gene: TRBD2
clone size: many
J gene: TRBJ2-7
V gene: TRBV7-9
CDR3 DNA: TGTGCCAGCAGCTTAGGAGGCGGGGGTGCCTACGAGCAGTACTTC
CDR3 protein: CASSLGGGGAYEQYF

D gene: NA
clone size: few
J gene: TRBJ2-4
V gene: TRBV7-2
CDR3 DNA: TGTGCCAGCAGCTTCTCCCCGGGAGCCAAAAACATTCAGTACTTC
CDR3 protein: CASSFSPGAKNIQYF

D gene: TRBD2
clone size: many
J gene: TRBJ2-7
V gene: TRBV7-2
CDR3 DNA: TGTGCCAGCAGCTCCCTAGCGGGAGGACAGCTGGAGCAGTACTTC
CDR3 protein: CASSSLAGGQLEQYF

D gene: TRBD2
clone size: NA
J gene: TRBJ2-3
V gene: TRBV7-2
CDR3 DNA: TGTGCCAGCAGCTCTAGCGGCAACACAGATACGCAGTATTTT
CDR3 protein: CASSSSGNTDTQYF

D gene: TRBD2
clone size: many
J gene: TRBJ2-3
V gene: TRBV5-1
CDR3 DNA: TGCGCCAGCAGCGGCGGGACTAGCGGAGGCACAGATACGCAGTATTTT
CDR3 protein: CASSGGTSGGTDTQYF

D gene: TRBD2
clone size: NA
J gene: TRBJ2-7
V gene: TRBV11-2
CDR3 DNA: TGTGCCAGCAGCCTACGGGGACTAGCGCACGAGCAGTACTTC
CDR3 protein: CASSLRGLAHEQYF